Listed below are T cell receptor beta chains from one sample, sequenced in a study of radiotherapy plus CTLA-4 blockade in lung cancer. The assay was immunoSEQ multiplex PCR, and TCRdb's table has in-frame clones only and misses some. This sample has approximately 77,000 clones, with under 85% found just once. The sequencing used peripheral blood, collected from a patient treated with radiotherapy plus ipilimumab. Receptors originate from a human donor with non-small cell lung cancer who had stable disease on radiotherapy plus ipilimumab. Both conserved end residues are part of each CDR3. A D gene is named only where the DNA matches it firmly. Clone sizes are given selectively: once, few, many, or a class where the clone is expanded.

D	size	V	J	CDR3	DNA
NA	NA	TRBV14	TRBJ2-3	CASSQGGSDTQYF	TGTGCCAGCAGCCAAGGGGGCTCAGATACGCAGTATTTT
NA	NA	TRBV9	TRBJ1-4	CASSVGGRLGNEKLFF	TGTGCCAGCAGCGTGGGGGGGCGGCTTGGGAATGAAAAACTGTTTTTT
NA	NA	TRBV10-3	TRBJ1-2	CAISELSDQRARGYTF	TGTGCCATCAGTGAGCTTTCCGATCAGAGGGCTCGCGGCTACACCTTC
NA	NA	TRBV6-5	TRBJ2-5	CASSFWTSGGETQYF	TGTGCCAGCAGTTTCTGGACCTCTGGGGGAGAGACCCAGTACTTC
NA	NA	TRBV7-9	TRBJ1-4	CASSAGLEKLFF	TGTGCCAGCAGCGCGGGGCTAGAAAAACTGTTTTTT
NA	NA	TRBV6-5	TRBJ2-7	CASSSDRSSYEQYF	TGTGCCAGCAGTTCCGACAGGAGCTCCTACGAGCAGTACTTC
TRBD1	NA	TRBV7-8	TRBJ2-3	CASRSTRGQSTDTQYF	TGTGCCAGCAGATCGACCAGGGGGCAGAGCACAGATACGCAGTATTTT
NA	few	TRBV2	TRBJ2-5	CASSEARAGETQYF	TGTGCCAGCAGTGAAGCGCGGGCGGGGGAGACCCAGTACTTC
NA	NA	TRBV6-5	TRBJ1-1	CASSYYTEAFF	TGTGCCAGCAGTTACTATACTGAAGCTTTCTTT
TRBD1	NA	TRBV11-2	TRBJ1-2	CASSLTGTGGDGYTF	TGTGCCAGCAGCCTAACCGGGACAGGGGGAGATGGCTACACCTTC
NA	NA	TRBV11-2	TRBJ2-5	CASSSEGPQETQYF	TGTGCCAGCAGCTCCGAAGGCCCCCAAGAGACCCAGTACTTC
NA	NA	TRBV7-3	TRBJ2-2	CASSPGAGNTGELFF	TGTGCCAGCAGCCCCGGCGCGGGGAACACCGGGGAGCTGTTTTTT
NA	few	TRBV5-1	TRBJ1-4	CASSQSGRINEKLFF	TGCGCCAGCAGCCAGTCTGGACGGATTAATGAAAAACTGTTTTTT
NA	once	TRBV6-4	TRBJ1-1	CASSAGSRTEAFF	TGTGCCAGCAGCGCCGGCTCGAGGACCGAAGCTTTCTTT
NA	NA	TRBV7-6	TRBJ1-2	CASGPGYTF	TGTGCCAGCGGCCCTGGCTACACCTTC
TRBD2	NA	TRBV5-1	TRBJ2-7	CASSLRGDSYEQYF	TGCGCCAGCAGCTTGCGGGGGGACTCCTACGAGCAGTACTTC
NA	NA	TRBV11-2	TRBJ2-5	CASSLLRDEETQYF	TGTGCCAGCAGCTTACTCCGGGACGAAGAGACCCAGTACTTC
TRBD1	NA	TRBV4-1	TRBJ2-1	CASSQAGTGTYNEQFF	TGCGCCAGCAGCCAAGCCGGGACAGGGACCTACAATGAGCAGTTCTTC
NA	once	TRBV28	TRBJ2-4	CASSPSGQATQNIQYF	TGTGCCAGCAGTCCCAGCGGACAAGCCACCCAAAACATTCAGTACTTC
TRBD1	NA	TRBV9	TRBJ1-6	CASSVTGGNSPLHF	TGTGCCAGCAGCGTTACAGGGGGTAATTCACCCCTCCACTTT
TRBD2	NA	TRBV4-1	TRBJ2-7	CASRVSPLAGGNEQYF	TGCGCCAGCAGAGTCTCGCCCCTAGCGGGGGGGAACGAGCAGTACTTC
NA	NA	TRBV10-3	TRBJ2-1	CAISDPREKSMWFF	TGTGCCATCAGTGACCCACGTGAAAAGTCCATGTGGTTCTTC
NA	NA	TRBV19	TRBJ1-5	CASSIGVFSNQPQHF	TGTGCCAGTAGTATCGGGGTTTTTAGCAATCAGCCCCAGCATTTT
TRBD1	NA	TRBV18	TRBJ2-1	CASSRLDRGQDEQFF	TGTGCCAGCTCACGACTAGACAGGGGGCAGGATGAGCAGTTCTTC
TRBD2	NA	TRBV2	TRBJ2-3	CASSGEGLDTDTQYF	TGTGCCAGCAGTGGGGAGGGGCTCGACACAGATACGCAGTATTTT
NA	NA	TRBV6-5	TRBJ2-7	CASSFKGPYEQYF	TGTGCCAGCAGTTTTAAGGGGCCCTACGAGCAGTACTTC
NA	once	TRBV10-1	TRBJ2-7	CASSEWGAGDEQYF	TGCGCCAGCAGTGAGTGGGGGGCAGGCGACGAGCAGTACTTC